These 27 T cell receptor beta chains were sequenced from one sample in a study of tumor-infiltrating lymphocytes in primary liver carcinoma. Starting from 500 ng of total RNA, TCR beta cDNA was produced with a primer in the constant region. Three nested multiplex PCR rounds, a slightly modified ARM-PCR, produced the libraries for TCR beta. Primers for the first two PCR rounds were TRBV1-TRBV30 forward primers and a C-beta reverse primer (roughly 10 cycles per round). A single record per CDR3 protein comes from TCRdb applying MiXCR to the multiplex PCR reads. The sample carries around 80,000 distinct CDR3 sequences, 60% to 75% recorded once. It was from 20-30 mg of unsorted bulk tissue that RNA and DNA were co-extracted. The sample taken for sequencing was liver tumor tissue from sampling region 1. Regarding subset: tumor region T1, superior pole. Every receptor here comes from a man aged 35-49 years with primary liver carcinoma and hepatitis B virus infection.

As regards this clonotype: Because the CDR3 is missing its conserved closing phenylalanine or tryptophan, this is likely a read error. The chain recombines TRBV11-1 with TRBJ2-1; TRBD2 matches 14 bases. The junction had 13 bases not matched to a gene; V was cut back by 8 bases and J by 7 bases. CDR1 is SGHAT, CDR2 FQDESV, per germline (reference sequence). The CDR3 consists of 17 residues. Here the CDR3 DNA reads TGTGCCAGCGGCATGGGACTAGCGGGAGAAGTTGATAATGAGCAGTTCTAC. Encoded protein: CASGMGLAGEVDNEQFY.

On this clonotype: The CDR3 carries no conserved terminal phenylalanine or tryptophan, so it likely arises from a read error. The DNA is omitted, as the CDR3 cannot be located on it reliably, and the CDR3 follows TCRdb's listing. The V gene is TRBV7-9, the J gene TRBJ2-5. The length of the CDR3 is 13 amino acids, counting both ends. Germline-derived CDR1 and CDR2 are SEHNR and FQNEAQ (reference sequence). CDR3 region: CASNLNVQETQHL.

On this clonotype: Its ends do not fully match the called genes, so a read error is possible. V gene TRBV10-3 combines with J gene TRBJ2-1; 9 nucleotides align to TRBD2. Germline CDR1 and CDR2: ENHRY and SYGVKD. The CDR3 extends over 15 amino acids. The CDR3 here is CAINSATSGINEEFF. CDR3 nucleotide sequence: TGTGCCATCAATTCAGCGACTAGCGGCATCAATGAGGAGTTCTTC.

In the case of this clonotype: The junction and the germline gene differ at one end; a read error may be behind it. The gene calls are TRBV11-2 and TRBJ2-1; the D gene could be TRBD1 or TRBD2 (5 bases each). Germline loops: CDR1 SGHAT, CDR2 FQNNGV. The CDR3 totals 16 residues. The CDR3 bases are TGTGCCTGCAGCTCGCGCCCCAACAGGAGGATCTATGAGCAGTTCTTC. It yields the protein CACSSRPNRRIYEQFF.

A remark on this clonotype: A single base separates this from a much larger clone, so it may be a read error. V and J are TRBV7-2 and TRBJ1-6; TRBD1 agrees at 7 bases. This CDR3 is built from 14 residues. Germline assignment: CDR1 SGHTA and CDR2 FQGNSA. The CDR3, as DNA: TGTGCCTGCAGCCCGGGACAGACTAATTCACCCCTCCACTTT. This sequence encodes CACSPGQTNSPLHF.

For this clonotype: An end of the junction does not agree with germline; a read error may underlie this. V gene TRBV29-1 combines with J gene TRBJ2-3, with D tentatively TRBD2 (6 bases). The germline gives CDR1 SQVTM, CDR2 ANQGSEA. This CDR3 has 15 amino acids. This CDR3 reads CSVRGQHPSTDMQYF. In DNA, the CDR3 is TGCAGCGTGCGGGGCCAGCACCCAAGCACAGATATGCAGTATTTT.

The rearrangement joins TRBV2 to TRBJ2-6, with D possibly being TRBD1 or TRBD2 (5 bases each). The CDR3 has 15 residues. V lost 6 bases to trimming and J lost 1 base, with 10 bases between them. The germline V gene encodes CDR1 SNHLY and CDR2 FYNNEI. Here the CDR3 reads CASSAWGSGANVLTF. The CDR3, as DNA: TGTGCCAGCAGCGCTTGGGGGTCTGGGGCCAACGTCCTGACTTTC.

As to this clonotype: The conserved phenylalanine or tryptophan is not found at the CDR3 terminus, so this likely reflects a read error. V is TRBV6-6 and J is TRBJ1-5, with D unclear. This CDR3 region has 16 residues. Germline V gene lookup returns CDR1 MNHNY and CDR2 SVGAGI (reference sequence). V was clipped by 6 bases and J by 3 bases, with 18 bases between them. This chain's CDR3 is CASSYRVEYINQPQHL. CDR3 bases: TGTGCCAGCAGCTACCGAGTAGAGTATATCAATCAGCCCCAGCATCTT.

Points on this clonotype: The CDR3 carries no conserved terminal phenylalanine or tryptophan, so it likely arises from a read error. The chain joins TRBV11-2 to TRBJ2-3; TRBD1 matches at 9 bases. The CDR3 covers 14 residues. Germline-derived CDR1 and CDR2 are SGHAT and FQNNGV. The CDR3 is CVSSFDRGTNTQYC. CDR3 DNA sequence: TGTGTCAGCAGCTTCGACAGGGGGACAAATACGCAGTATTGT.

As to this clonotype: No conserved phenylalanine or tryptophan ends this CDR3, so it is likely a read error. V and J are TRBV20-1 and TRBJ1-5; D gene unclear. The germline gives CDR1 DFQATT, CDR2 SNEGSKA (reference sequence). CDR3 length: 13 amino acids. V was pared by 6 bases and J by 4 bases, with 13 bases between. The CDR3 DNA reads as TGCAGTGCACGACGGGCATTTAATCAGCCCCAGCATCTT. Residues: CSARRAFNQPQHL.

Concerning this clonotype itself: Since no conserved phenylalanine or tryptophan closes the CDR3, a read error is the likely cause. This sequence joins TRBV29-1 and TRBJ2-4; D possibly corresponds to TRBD1 (6 bases). Germline loops: CDR1 SQVTM, CDR2 ANQGSEA. The CDR3 extends over 12 amino acids. The CDR3 is CIDSQGRDIQYS. CDR3 in DNA: TGCATCGACTCACAGGGACGGGATATTCAGTACTCC.

This clonotype was counted a single time. J is TRBJ1-5 and V is TRBV6-6, with TRBD1 matching 9 bases. The V gene's germline CDR1 is MNHNY and CDR2 SVGAGI (reference sequence). J gave up 15 bases and V 7 bases, and 22 bases lay outside the gene matches. CDR3 length equals 16 residues. The CDR3 DNA follows: TGTGCCAGCAACGGGAACCGGGACAGGGAAGGGCAGTCCCGGCATTTT. It encodes CASNGNRDREGQSRHF.

This clonotype was seen many times. The chain joins TRBV6-1 to TRBJ2-7, with 9 bases aligning to TRBD1. J lost 2 bases, V lost 8 bases, and 16 bases had no gene match. The CDR3 extends over 17 amino acids. Germline V CDR1 and CDR2: MNHNS, SASEGT. CDR3 loop: CASVREHTGGETYEQYF. CDR3 nucleotide sequence: TGTGCCAGCGTCCGGGAGCACACAGGGGGCGAAACCTACGAGCAGTACTTC.

In regard to this clonotype: A read error may produce the germline difference seen at one junction end. This rearrangement joins TRBV11-1 to TRBJ2-3; 10 bases fit TRBD2. The CDR3 is 16 amino acids. CDR1 and CDR2 (germline): SGHAT, FQDESV (reference sequence). CDR3 nucleotide sequence: TGTGCCAGCAGCCTCGGGACTAGCGTACAAACAGATACGCAGAATTTT. As protein: CASSLGTSVQTDTQNF.

The chain joins TRBV6-5 to TRBJ2-7, with TRBD2 identical over 8 bases. The CDR3 loop spans 14 amino acids. CDR1 is MNHEY, CDR2 SVGAGI, per germline. Trimming removed 11 bases from V and 3 bases from J; junction bases left unmatched: 12. The CDR3 sequence is CASRSEGLVYEQYF. The DNA for the CDR3 is TGTGCCTCCAGGTCGGAGGGACTAGTCTACGAGCAGTACTTC.

The chain uses TRBV5-4 and TRBJ2-5, with D possibly matching TRBD2 (6 bases). There are 14 residues in the CDR3. Trimming removed 4 bases at V and 4 bases at J, with 14 bases between. Germline loops: CDR1 SGHNT, CDR2 YYREEE (reference sequence). The CDR3 protein is CASSPGETTETQYF. The CDR3 nucleotides read TGTGCCAGCAGCCCGGGGGAAACGACAGAGACCCAGTACTTC.

This clonotype appeared a single time. At one boundary the junction diverges from the germline segment, which might be a read error. CDR3 sequence: CDSSTAGSITEAFF. In DNA, the CDR3 is TGTGACAGCAGTACAGCCGGTTCCATAACTGAAGCTTTCTTT. This chain uses TRBV11-2 with TRBJ1-1, with D unclear. Looked up from germline, CDR1 is SGHAT and CDR2 is FQNNGV. This CDR3 contains 14 residues.

Notes on this clonotype: This CDR3 fails to terminate in the conserved phenylalanine or tryptophan, so it likely reflects a read error. The DNA is left out, because the CDR3 cannot be placed on it with certainty; the CDR3 is given as TCRdb lists it. CDR3 in amino acids: CASSFEDHDRTGELLL. The chain uses TRBV11-2 and TRBJ2-2; the D call of TRBD1 is as the table states it, not checked on the DNA. Termini included, the CDR3 measures 16 amino acids. Germline V gene data show CDR1 as SGHAT and CDR2 as FQNNGV.

With regard to this clonotype: The junction does not match germline at one end; this may be a read error. The CDR3 DNA reads TGTGCCAGCAGCCAAGCGGGGGACTTGAGCCTGTTTTGCTTC. Its protein is CASSQAGDLSLFCF. The genes are TRBV4-2 and TRBJ2-7; tentative D call: TRBD2 (6 bases). This CDR3 comprises 14 residues. Germline V gene lookup returns CDR1 LGHNA and CDR2 YNFKEQ.

The table lists this clonotype with a few counts. A much bigger clone sits one base away, suggesting this may be a read error. The V call is TRBV5-1, the J call TRBJ2-7, with D unresolved. The CDR3 spans 13 residues. Germline assignment: CDR1 SGHRS and CDR2 YFSETQ. The CDR3 here is CASRSATSYKQYF. CDR3 DNA sequence: TGCGCCAGCAGGAGCGCTACCTCCTACAAGCAGTACTTC.

This rearrangement joins TRBV4-1 to TRBJ2-1; maybe TRBD2 (6 bases). Germline loops: CDR1 MGHRA, CDR2 YSYEKL. This CDR3 has 14 residues. CDR3 residues: CVSSQEGSYNEQFF. DNA for the CDR3: TGCGTCAGTAGCCAGGAGGGGTCCTACAATGAGCAGTTCTTC.

Concerning this clonotype itself: As the CDR3 is not closed by the conserved phenylalanine or tryptophan, this likely results from a read error. The CDR3 loop reads CVSGRMGGQGFGTEAFL. The CDR3 DNA sequence: TGTGTCAGCGGCCGAATGGGGGGACAGGGGTTCGGCACTGAAGCTTTCCTT. The rearrangement links TRBV11-2 to TRBJ1-1, with 10 bases matching TRBD1. The CDR3 has 17 residues. CDR1 is SGHAT and CDR2 is FQNNGV in the germline V gene.

About this clonotype itself: A much larger clone differs by one base, so this may be a read error. This rearrangement joins TRBV6-1 to TRBJ2-5; 8 bases are a match to TRBD1. Germline CDR1 and CDR2: MNHNS and SASEGT. The CDR3 extends over 14 amino acids. CDR3 nucleotides: TGTGCCAGCAGTGTTCAGGGGGCAAAAGAGAACCAGTACTTC. Protein: CASSVQGAKENQYF.

This clonotype showed up many times. The chain carries TRBV6-1 and TRBJ2-7; tentatively, D is TRBD1 or TRBD2 (5 bases each). Germline V CDR1 and CDR2: MNHNS, SASEGT. The CDR3 is 14 residues long. The V gene lost 2 bases and the J gene lost 5 bases, with 13 bases spanning the gap. The CDR3 loop reads CASSESTGTDEQYF. The CDR3 bases are TGTGCCAGCAGTGAATCCACGGGGACCGACGAGCAGTACTTC.

There are many counts of this clonotype. The V call is TRBV6-5, the J call TRBJ2-5, with 8 bases that match TRBD1. The CDR3 has 15 amino acids. V lost 4 bases and J lost 2; bases outside the gene matches: 6. Germline CDR1 and CDR2: MNHEY and SVGAGI. The CDR3 is CASSLSGTGQETQYF. For the CDR3, the DNA is TGTGCCAGCAGTTTATCCGGGACAGGACAAGAGACCCAGTACTTC.

Remarks on this clonotype: The junction shows a germline mismatch at one end, possibly a read error. The V call is TRBV14, the J call TRBJ2-1; no firm D call. From germline, CDR1 is SGHDN and CDR2 FVKESK. This CDR3 contains 13 residues. The CDR3 bases are TGTGTCAGCAGCCTACGAATGGTGGGTGAGCAGTTCTTC. It yields the protein CVSSLRMVGEQFF.

This clonotype was picked up many times. Sequence at one end of the junction differs from germline and may be a read error. The gene calls are TRBV14 and TRBJ2-3; TRBD2 is a possible D gene (5 bases). CDR3 length equals 14 residues. Germline V gene sequence: CDR1 SGHDN, CDR2 FVKESK. The CDR3 is CVSSQVDYTDTQYF. In DNA, the CDR3 is TGTGTCAGCAGCCAAGTAGACTACACAGATACGCAGTATTTT.